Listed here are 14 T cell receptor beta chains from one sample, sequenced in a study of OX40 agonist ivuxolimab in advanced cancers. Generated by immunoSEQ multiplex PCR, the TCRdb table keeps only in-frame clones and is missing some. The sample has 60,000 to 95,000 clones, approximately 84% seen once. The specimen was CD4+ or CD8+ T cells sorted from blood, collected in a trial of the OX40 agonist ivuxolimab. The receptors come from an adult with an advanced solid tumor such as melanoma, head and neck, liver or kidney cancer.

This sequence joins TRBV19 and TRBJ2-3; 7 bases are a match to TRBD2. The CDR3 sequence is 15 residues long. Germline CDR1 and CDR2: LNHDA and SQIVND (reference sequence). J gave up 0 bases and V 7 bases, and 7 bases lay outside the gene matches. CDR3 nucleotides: TGTGCCAGTACGTGGGGGGGGACTAGCACAGATACGCAGTATTTT. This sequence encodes CASTWGGTSTDTQYF.

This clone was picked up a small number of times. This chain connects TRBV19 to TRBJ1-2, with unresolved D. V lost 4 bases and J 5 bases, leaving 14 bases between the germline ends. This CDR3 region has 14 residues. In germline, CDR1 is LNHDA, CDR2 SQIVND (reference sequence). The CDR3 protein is CASSTSRGGYGYTF. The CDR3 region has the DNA TGTGCCAGTAGTACCTCTCGGGGTGGGTATGGCTACACCTTC.

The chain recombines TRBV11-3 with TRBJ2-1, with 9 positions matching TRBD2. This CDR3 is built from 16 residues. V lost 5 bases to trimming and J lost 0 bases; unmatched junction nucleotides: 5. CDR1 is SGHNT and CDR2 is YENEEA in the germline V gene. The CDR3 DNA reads TGTGCCAGCAGCCAAGGCGGGGGGGTCTCCTACAATGAGCAGTTCTTC. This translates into CASSQGGGVSYNEQFF.

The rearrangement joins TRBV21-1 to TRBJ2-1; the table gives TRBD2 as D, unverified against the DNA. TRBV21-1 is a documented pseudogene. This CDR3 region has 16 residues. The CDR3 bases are TGTGCCAGCAGCAAAAGCCCTCGGGGTTCCTACAATGAGCAGTTCTTC. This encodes CASSKSPRGSYNEQFF.

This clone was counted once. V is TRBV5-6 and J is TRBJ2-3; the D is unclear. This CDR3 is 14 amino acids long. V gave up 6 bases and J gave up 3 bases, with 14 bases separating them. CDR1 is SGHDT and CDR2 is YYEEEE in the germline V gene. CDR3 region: CASNRLKWTDTQYF. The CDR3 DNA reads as TGTGCCAGCAACCGACTTAAGTGGACAGATACGCAGTATTTT.

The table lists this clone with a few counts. The CDR3 region is CASSELYSPLHF. In DNA form, the CDR3 reads TGTGCCAGCAGTGAGCTATATTCACCCCTCCACTTT. The chain is built from TRBV2 and TRBJ1-6; D is unclear. The V end was cut by 3 bases, the J end by 8 bases, with 5 bases between. Germline V gene sequence: CDR1 SNHLY, CDR2 FYNNEI. This CDR3 is 12 amino acids long.

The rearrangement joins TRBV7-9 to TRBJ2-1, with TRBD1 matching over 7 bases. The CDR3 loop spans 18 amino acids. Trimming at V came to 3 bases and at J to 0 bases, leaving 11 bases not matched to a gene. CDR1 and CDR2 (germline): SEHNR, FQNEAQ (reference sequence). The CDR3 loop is CASSLPLDRTSSYNEQFF. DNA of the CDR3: TGTGCCAGCAGCTTGCCCCTGGACAGGACGAGCTCCTACAATGAGCAGTTCTTC.

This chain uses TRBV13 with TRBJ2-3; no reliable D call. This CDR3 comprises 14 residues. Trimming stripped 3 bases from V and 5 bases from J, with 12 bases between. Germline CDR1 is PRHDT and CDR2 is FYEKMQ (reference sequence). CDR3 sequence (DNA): TGTGCCAGCAGCTTGGCTCGCAATGGAGATACGCAGTATTTT. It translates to CASSLARNGDTQYF.

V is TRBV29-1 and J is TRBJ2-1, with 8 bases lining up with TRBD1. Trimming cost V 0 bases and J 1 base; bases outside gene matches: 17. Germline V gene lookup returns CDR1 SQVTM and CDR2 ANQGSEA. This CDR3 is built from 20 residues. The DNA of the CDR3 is TGCAGCGTTGAAGATCAGGCGACGGGCCGCACAGGGGGGTCCTACAATGAGCAGTTCTTC. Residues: CSVEDQATGRTGGSYNEQFF.

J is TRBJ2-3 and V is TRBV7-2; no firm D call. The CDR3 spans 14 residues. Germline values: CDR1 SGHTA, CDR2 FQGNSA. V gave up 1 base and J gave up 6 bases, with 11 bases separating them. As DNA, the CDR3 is TGTGCCAGCAGCTTAGAAACTGGATTGGATACGCAGTATTTT. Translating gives CASSLETGLDTQYF.

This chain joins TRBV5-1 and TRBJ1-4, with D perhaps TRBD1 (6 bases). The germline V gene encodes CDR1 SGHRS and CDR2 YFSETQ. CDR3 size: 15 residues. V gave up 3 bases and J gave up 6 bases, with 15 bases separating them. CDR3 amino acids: CASSSDRAQYEKLFF. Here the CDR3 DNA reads TGCGCCAGCAGCTCGGACAGAGCCCAATATGAAAAACTGTTTTTT.

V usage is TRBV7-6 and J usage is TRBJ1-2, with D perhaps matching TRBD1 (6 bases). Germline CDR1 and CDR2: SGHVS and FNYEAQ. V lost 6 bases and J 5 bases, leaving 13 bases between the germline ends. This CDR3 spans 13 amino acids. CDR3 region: CASRPGVSYGYTF. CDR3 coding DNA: TGTGCCAGCAGGCCAGGGGTTAGTTATGGCTACACCTTC. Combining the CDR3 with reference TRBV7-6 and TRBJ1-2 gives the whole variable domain GAGVSQSPRYKVTKRGQDVALRCDPISGHVSLYWYRQALGQGPEFLTYFNYEAQQDKSGLPNDRFSAERPEGSISTLTIQRTEQRDSAMYRCASRPGVSYGYTFGSGTRLTVV.

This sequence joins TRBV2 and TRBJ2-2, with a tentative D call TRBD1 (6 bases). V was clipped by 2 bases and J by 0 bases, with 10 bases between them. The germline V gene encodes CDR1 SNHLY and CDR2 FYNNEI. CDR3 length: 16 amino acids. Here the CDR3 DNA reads TGTGCCAGCAGTGAATGGGACATCGCGAACACCGGGGAGCTGTTTTTT. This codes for CASSEWDIANTGELFF.

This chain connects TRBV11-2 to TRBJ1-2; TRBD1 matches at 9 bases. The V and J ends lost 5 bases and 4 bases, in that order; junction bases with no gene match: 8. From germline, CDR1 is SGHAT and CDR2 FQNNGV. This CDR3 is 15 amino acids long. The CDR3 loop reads CASSTDRGDGYGYTF. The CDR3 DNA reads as TGTGCCAGCAGCACAGACAGGGGGGACGGCTATGGCTACACCTTC.